This TCR beta chain is from a study of neoadjuvant nivolumab and ipilimumab in lung cancer. TCRdb's copy holds only in-frame clones and misses some; the assay was immunoSEQ multiplex PCR. The sample yields 8,000 to 10,000 clones, approximately 85% seen once. Study observations and caveats: Only two of four nivolumab-treated tumors gained richness and clonality by surgery. Pathologic regression was not significantly tied to TCR clonality.

Turning to this clone: Its antigen is currently unknown.

The sequence derives from an adult with non-small cell lung cancer. The sample was peripheral blood, taken before neoadjuvant nivolumab, alone or with ipilimumab.

The CDR3 coding sequence is TGTGCCAGCAGTGATGGGACAGGGTCCAAAAACATTCAGTACTTC. This codes for CASSDGTGSKNIQYF. The chain couples TRBV6-1 to TRBJ2-4; 9 bases are a match to TRBD1. The germline gives CDR1 MNHNS, CDR2 SASEGT. The J segment lost 2 bases and the V segment lost 3 bases, leaving 2 bases of the junction unmatched. The CDR3 length is 15 residues.